Following are 17 T cell receptor beta chains from one sample sequenced in a study of regulatory T cells in long-lasting Graves disease. Time point in this sample: persistent/refractory GD, antithyroid drugs over 5 years with positive TRAb. PBMC RNA served as the TCR library source. CDR3 regions were amplified by Arm-PCR using iRepertoire HTBI primers to build TCR beta libraries. TCRdb re-analysed the multiplex PCR reads in MiXCR, keeping a single row per CDR3 protein. The sample holds 350,000 to 450,000 distinct CDR3 sequences, about 20% seen once. The specimen comprised peripheral blood mononuclear cells (PBMCs), sampled when the disease was refractory, from a patient treated with antithyroid drugs. These receptors were obtained from a female donor with Graves disease.

This clonotype has more than one count but fewer than ten. The rearrangement links TRBV7-2 to TRBJ1-1; D is unresolved. The CDR3 sequence is 13 residues long. Trimming shortened V by 3 bases and J by 6 bases, and 11 bases separated the two germline ends. Germline V gene sequence: CDR1 SGHTA, CDR2 FQGNSA. The CDR3 sequence: CASSFGLLAEAFF. The CDR3 DNA sequence: TGTGCCAGCAGCTTCGGACTGCTAGCTGAAGCTTTCTTT.

The CDR3 reads CASSRGWTNTGELFF. CDR3 nucleotide sequence: TGTGCCAGCAGCCGAGGCTGGACGAACACCGGGGAGCTGTTTTTT. The V gene is TRBV3-1, the J gene TRBJ2-2, with D hard to call. The germline CDR1 and CDR2 sequences are LGHDT and YNNKEL (reference sequence). The CDR3 length is 15 residues. Trimming stripped 4 bases from V and 0 bases from J, with 9 bases between.

The rearrangement links TRBV29-1 to TRBJ2-2; 7 bases are shared with TRBD2. The CDR3 extends over 13 amino acids. CDR1 is SQVTM, CDR2 ANQGSEA, per germline. Trimming at V came to 7 bases and at J to 0 bases, leaving 2 bases not matched to a gene. The DNA of the CDR3 is TGCAGCGGCGGGGGTGCGAACACCGGGGAGCTGTTTTTT. Protein product: CSGGGANTGELFF.

The V gene is TRBV13, the J gene TRBJ2-7; 9 nucleotides line up with TRBD2. Germline V gene data show CDR1 as PRHDT and CDR2 as FYEKMQ (reference sequence). Germline trimming cut 3 bases from V and 3 bases from J; bases unmatched to any gene: 6. This CDR3 has 15 amino acids. The CDR3 bases are TGTGCCAGCAGCTTGGCGGGGGGGAACTACTACGAGCAGTACTTC. Translating gives CASSLAGGNYYEQYF.

The chain employs TRBV28 and TRBJ2-1, with D perhaps given as TRBD1 or TRBD2 (5 bases each). This CDR3 region has 15 residues. Trimming left V 3 bases short and J 4 bases short, with 13 bases between. CDR1 MDHEN and CDR2 SYDVKM come from the germline V gene. CDR3 nucleotide sequence: TGTGCCAGCAGTTTGGGGCTAGCAGTATACAATGAGCAGTTCTTC. Amino acids: CASSLGLAVYNEQFF.

The J gene is TRBJ2-7, the V gene TRBV20-1, with 9 bases identical to TRBD2. The junction had 16 bases not matched to a gene; V was cut back by 0 bases and J by 1 base. Germline V lookup: CDR1 DFQATT, CDR2 SNEGSKA (reference sequence). The CDR3 has 19 amino acids. As DNA, the CDR3 is TGCAGTGCTAGAGATGCTTCACCTGGGGGGCTAGCGGGGTCCTACGAGCAGTACTTC. This sequence encodes CSARDASPGGLAGSYEQYF.

The CDR3: CAWSVPIWGTEAFF. The CDR3 coding sequence is TGTGCCTGGAGTGTACCTATCTGGGGCACTGAAGCTTTCTTT. The chain uses TRBV30 and TRBJ1-1, with D hard to call. This CDR3 is built from 14 residues. V was trimmed by 0 bases and J by 4 bases, leaving 12 bases between them. From germline, CDR1 is GTSNPN and CDR2 SVGIG (reference sequence).

This clonotype has ten or more counts. The chain uses TRBV20-1 and TRBJ1-4; tentative D call: TRBD1 (5 bases). The CDR3 consists of 12 residues. Per germline, CDR1 DFQATT and CDR2 SNEGSKA (reference sequence). V lost 3 bases and J lost 7, with 9 bases in between. The CDR3 reads CSASGGTEKLFF. CDR3 DNA: TGCAGTGCTAGTGGGGGGACTGAAAAACTGTTTTTT.

CDR3 nucleotides: TGCGCCAGCAGCTTGAGCTCCGGGACAAATTACGAGCAGTACTTC. Its translation is CASSLSSGTNYEQYF. The rearrangement links TRBV5-1 to TRBJ2-7; possible D gene TRBD1, 6 bases. The CDR3 is 15 amino acids. Germline assignment: CDR1 SGHRS and CDR2 YFSETQ. V lost 1 base and J lost 4, with 15 bases in between.

This clonotype was counted many times. The CDR3: CASSPHWVNTEAFF. The CDR3 nucleotides are TGTGCCAGCAGCCCCCACTGGGTAAACACTGAAGCTTTCTTT. The chain employs TRBV28 and TRBJ1-1, with no clear D. The CDR3 runs to 14 residues. Trimming removed 6 bases at V and 2 bases at J, with 13 bases between. Germline V gives CDR1 MDHEN, CDR2 SYDVKM.

The rearrangement links TRBV7-9 to TRBJ2-1, with D tentatively TRBD1 (6 bases). Trimming took 4 bases from V and 2 from J, leaving 12 bases between them. Germline lookup yields CDR1 SEHNR and CDR2 FQNEAQ (reference sequence). CDR3 length: 15 amino acids. The CDR3 region is CASSSTGAPYNEQFF. The CDR3, as DNA: TGTGCCAGCAGCTCGACAGGTGCACCCTACAATGAGCAGTTCTTC.

The chain combines TRBV10-3 with TRBJ1-1; 10 bases are shared with TRBD1. The trim removed 3 bases at V and 7 bases at J, leaving 8 bases unmatched. The CDR3 runs 15 residues. Per the germline V gene, CDR1 is ENHRY and CDR2 is SYGVKD. CDR3 DNA sequence: TGTGCCATCAGTGATTCCGGGACAGGGGCAGTTGAAGCTTTCTTT. Translating it yields CAISDSGTGAVEAFF.

This clonotype was counted a few times. The V gene is TRBV7-2, the J gene TRBJ1-5; D is unresolved. Trimming took 5 bases from V and 2 from J, leaving 16 bases between them. Germline V lookup: CDR1 SGHTA, CDR2 FQGNSA. The CDR3 spans 16 residues. CDR3 sequence reads: CASSPSSPTGNQPQHF. DNA of the CDR3: TGTGCCAGCAGCCCGTCAAGCCCCACGGGCAATCAGCCCCAGCATTTT.

This clonotype was observed at least ten times. The rearrangement uses TRBV7-3 and TRBJ2-5; D possibly corresponds to TRBD2 (5 bases). This CDR3 is 13 amino acids long. Trimming shortened V by 3 bases and J by 5 bases, and 10 bases separated the two germline ends. In germline, CDR1 is SGHTA, CDR2 FQGTGA. In DNA, the CDR3 is TGTGCCAGCAGCTTCGGGGAAAGGGAGACCCAGTACTTC. Protein product: CASSFGERETQYF.

The rearrangement joins TRBV19 to TRBJ2-6; 9 nucleotides align to TRBD1. J gave up 2 bases and V 5 bases, and 7 bases lay outside the gene matches. CDR1 is LNHDA and CDR2 is SQIVND in the germline V gene (reference sequence). CDR3 length: 17 amino acids. This chain's CDR3 is CASSPLDRGTGANVLTF. DNA of the CDR3: TGTGCCAGTAGTCCTTTGGACAGGGGAACTGGGGCCAACGTCCTGACTTTC.

This clonotype was seen only a few times. J is TRBJ2-5 and V is TRBV20-1; perhaps TRBD2 as D (6 bases). V was cut by 0 bases and J by 3 bases, with 11 bases left in between. Germline lookup yields CDR1 DFQATT and CDR2 SNEGSKA (reference sequence). The CDR3 length is 14 residues. The CDR3 region is CSARDKDYKETQYF. DNA for the CDR3: TGCAGTGCTAGAGATAAGGACTACAAAGAGACCCAGTACTTC.

This chain joins TRBV18 and TRBJ2-3; D is unresolved. Germline V lookup: CDR1 KGHSH, CDR2 LQKENI. Trimming removed 0 bases at V and 5 bases at J, with 3 bases between. CDR3 length: 12 residues. CDR3 in amino acids: CASSPPLDTQYF. The CDR3 DNA follows: TGTGCCAGCTCACCACCGTTAGATACGCAGTATTTT.